Listed below are T cell receptor beta chains from one sample, sequenced in a study of T-cell memory formation after mild COVID-19. A single record per CDR3 protein comes from TCRdb applying MiXCR to the 5' RACE reads. The profile shows some 330,000 distinct CDR3 sequences, around a fifth of them singletons. The material sequenced was PBMCs or a T cell subset sorted from them (not recorded which). The receptors were sampled from an adult woman who had mild COVID-19 (a few samples of this study predate the infection). Cell type and time point are not known. The CDR3 runs from the conserved cysteine through the conserved F or W. The order of the fields is D gene, clone size, J gene, V gene, CDR3 protein, CDR3 DNA. D genes are given only for firm matches. Size tells how often a clone was seen (once, few, many) or the class of an expanded clone, and some rows leave it out.

>-|-|TRBJ2-5|TRBV12-3/TRBV12-4
CASSLGGGLETQYF
TGTGCCAGCAGTTTAGGCGGGGGCCTGGAGACCCAGTACTTC
>-|few|TRBJ2-3|TRBV9
CASSAWDSTDTQYF
TGTGCCAGCAGCGCTTGGGACAGCACAGATACGCAGTATTTT
>-|-|TRBJ2-1|TRBV6-5
CASSSGESTDEQFF
TGTGCCAGCAGTTCAGGGGAAAGCACGGATGAGCAGTTCTTC
>TRBD1|-|TRBJ2-1|TRBV9
CASSPTGQSYNEQFF
TGTGCCAGCTCCCCGACAGGGCAGTCCTACAATGAGCAGTTCTTC
>-|-|TRBJ2-3|TRBV15
CATSRDNPIGPFADTQYF
TGTGCCACCAGCAGAGATAACCCCATCGGGCCTTTTGCCGATACGCAGTATTTT
>-|-|TRBJ2-3|TRBV3-2
CASSSERGDTQYF
TGTGCCAGCAGCTCTGAGAGGGGAGATACGCAGTATTTT
>TRBD1|few|TRBJ2-2|TRBV9
CASSVGGRDSLHTGELFF
TGTGCCAGCAGCGTAGGTGGTAGGGACAGCCTCCACACCGGGGAGCTGTTTTTT
>TRBD1|few|TRBJ1-1|TRBV13
CASSWRGLGRNTEAFF
TGTGCCAGCAGCTGGAGGGGGCTAGGTCGGAACACTGAAGCTTTCTTT
>-|-|TRBJ2-2|TRBV27
CASRPDYSTGELFF
TGTGCCAGCCGCCCGGACTATTCCACCGGGGAGCTGTTTTTT
>-|few|TRBJ2-1|TRBV7-2
CASGRRNEQFF
TGTGCCAGCGGCAGGCGGAATGAGCAGTTCTTC
>-|-|TRBJ1-1|TRBV7-9
CASSLETANTEAFF
TGTGCCAGCAGCTTAGAAACAGCGAACACTGAAGCTTTCTTT
>-|few|TRBJ2-1|TRBV10-3
CAISGGEHSYNEQFF
TGTGCCATCAGTGGGGGGGAACACTCCTACAATGAGCAGTTCTTC
>-|-|TRBJ2-3|TRBV7-9
CASSPRGGDTDTQYF
TGTGCCAGCAGCCCCCGAGGGGGTGACACAGATACGCAGTATTTT
>TRBD2|-|TRBJ2-3|TRBV20-1
CSARDSGREALRTDTQYF
TGCAGTGCTAGAGATTCTGGGCGGGAGGCCCTCCGCACAGATACGCAGTATTTT
>TRBD1|-|TRBJ2-6|TRBV7-9
CASSLDRMLAGANVLTF
TGTGCCAGCAGCTTGGACAGGATGTTAGCCGGGGCCAACGTCCTGACTTTC
>-|-|TRBJ2-7|TRBV6-5
CASSYSIGPGTYEQYF
TGTGCCAGCAGTTACTCGATTGGGCCCGGGACCTACGAGCAGTACTTC
>-|many|TRBJ2-1|TRBV12-3/TRBV12-4
CASSFSSVYNEQFF
TGTGCCAGCAGTTTCTCTAGCGTCTACAATGAGCAGTTCTTC
>-|-|TRBJ2-5|TRBV3-1
CASSQNTGTEETQYF
TGTGCCAGCAGCCAAAATACCGGGACGGAAGAGACCCAGTACTTC
>-|-|TRBJ1-2|TRBV12-3/TRBV12-4
CASSQGWGYNYGYTF
TGTGCCAGCAGCCAGGGTTGGGGATATAACTATGGCTACACCTTC
>-|-|TRBJ2-3|TRBV20-1
CSASRASRADTQYF
TGCAGTGCGTCCCGGGCATCCCGGGCAGATACGCAGTATTTT
>-|-|TRBJ1-4|TRBV20-1
CSAQKSSGTPNEKLFF
TGCAGTGCTCAGAAGTCCTCCGGGACACCTAATGAAAAACTGTTTTTT
>TRBD2|-|TRBJ2-1|TRBV10-3
CAITGLENNEQFF
TGTGCCATCACGGGACTAGAGAACAATGAGCAGTTCTTC
>-|-|TRBJ1-2|TRBV29-1
CSVEGSSRAGTDGYTF
TGCAGCGTTGAAGGTAGTTCCAGGGCGGGGACGGACGGCTACACCTTC
>TRBD1|few|TRBJ2-7|TRBV5-8
CASRATGKSYEQYF
TGTGCCAGCAGGGCGACAGGGAAGTCCTACGAGCAGTACTTC
>TRBD2|few|TRBJ2-1|TRBV7-3
CASSPFGTSGSDEQFF
TGTGCCAGCAGCCCTTTTGGGACTAGCGGGAGCGATGAGCAGTTCTTC
>TRBD1|-|TRBJ1-6|TRBV7-9
CASSPGQGDSPLHF
TGTGCCAGCAGCCCGGGACAGGGGGATTCACCCCTCCACTTT
>TRBD2|-|TRBJ2-3|TRBV7-2
CASSRAASGSTDTQYF
TGTGCCAGCAGCCGGGCGGCTAGCGGAAGCACAGATACGCAGTATTTT
>TRBD1|few|TRBJ2-2|TRBV7-2
CASSYGTENTGELFF
TGTGCCAGCAGCTACGGGACAGAAAACACCGGGGAGCTGTTTTTT
>-|few|TRBJ2-7|TRBV30
CAWSPKVGRVGEQYF
TGTGCCTGGAGTCCCAAGGTCGGACGAGTGGGCGAGCAGTACTTC
>-|-|TRBJ1-1|TRBV2
CASSEATEAFF
TGTGCCAGCAGTGAAGCCACTGAAGCTTTCTTT
>-|-|TRBJ2-1|TRBV9
CASSVGHSGADEQFF
TGTGCCAGCAGCGTAGGCCACTCCGGGGCCGATGAGCAGTTCTTC
>-|few|TRBJ1-2|TRBV29-1
CSEQSNYGYTF
TGCAGCGAACAGTCTAACTATGGCTACACCTTC
>TRBD2|few|TRBJ2-5|TRBV5-1
CASSPLGTSLQETQYF
TGCGCCAGCAGCCCCTTAGGGACTAGCCTCCAAGAGACCCAGTACTTC
>-|few|TRBJ2-7|TRBV12-3/TRBV12-4
CASSLSPGTYEQYF
TGTGCCAGCAGTTTATCACCGGGTACCTACGAGCAGTACTTC
>-|once|TRBJ2-5|TRBV10-3
CAISESIIETQYF
TGTGCCATCAGTGAGTCGATAATTGAGACCCAGTACTTC
>-|-|TRBJ2-5|TRBV12-3/TRBV12-4
CASGVRDSENF
TGTGCCAGCGGGGTCCGGGACTCCGAAAACTTC
>TRBD1|-|TRBJ1-2|TRBV29-1
CSVGGGQEGYGYTF
TGCAGCGTTGGTGGGGGACAGGAGGGCTATGGCTACACCTTC
>-|-|TRBJ2-7|TRBV5-1
CASSLSVTVEQYF
TGCGCCAGCAGCTTGTCTGTGACAGTCGAGCAGTACTTC
>-|-|TRBJ2-7|TRBV7-9
CASSFLQTPYEQYF
TGTGCCAGCAGCTTTTTGCAGACCCCCTACGAGCAGTACTTC
>-|few|TRBJ2-7|TRBV24-1
CATSESRGGTYEQYF
TGTGCCACCAGTGAGTCGAGGGGGGGTACCTACGAGCAGTACTTC
>TRBD2|many|TRBJ2-1|TRBV7-8
CASSSTSGPYNEQFF
TGTGCCAGCAGCTCGACTAGCGGGCCCTACAATGAGCAGTTCTTC
>-|few|TRBJ2-3|TRBV15
CATGIGRTDTQYF
TGTGCCACAGGGATCGGGCGCACAGATACGCAGTATTTT
>TRBD2|few|TRBJ2-2|TRBV6-1
CASLLAGGRTGELFF
TGTGCCAGCCTTCTAGCGGGGGGCCGGACCGGGGAGCTGTTTTTT
>-|-|TRBJ2-7|TRBV4-3
CASSQVFPDEQYF
TGCGCCAGCAGCCAAGTTTTTCCGGACGAGCAGTACTTC
>-|few|TRBJ2-7|TRBV7-9
CASSYVAPGSPYF
-
>-|few|TRBJ2-2|TRBV12-3/TRBV12-4
CASSLRPGSTGELFF
TGTGCCAGCAGTTTACGGCCAGGCTCCACCGGGGAGCTGTTTTTT
>-|few|TRBJ1-1|TRBV7-8
CASSFLTDLTEAFF
TGTGCCAGCAGCTTCCTAACGGACTTGACTGAAGCTTTCTTT
>TRBD2|-|TRBJ2-3|TRBV29-1
CSVLLSGRGRSTDTQYF
TGCAGCGTCCTACTTAGCGGGAGGGGACGCTCCACAGATACGCAGTATTTT
>-|-|TRBJ2-2|TRBV18
CASSPTRFTGELFF
TGTGCCAGCTCACCAACTAGGTTCACCGGGGAGCTGTTTTTT
>TRBD1|-|TRBJ2-4|TRBV7-8
CASSLSKTGGMSKNIQYF
TGTGCCAGCAGCTTATCTAAGACAGGGGGCATGTCCAAAAACATTCAGTACTTC